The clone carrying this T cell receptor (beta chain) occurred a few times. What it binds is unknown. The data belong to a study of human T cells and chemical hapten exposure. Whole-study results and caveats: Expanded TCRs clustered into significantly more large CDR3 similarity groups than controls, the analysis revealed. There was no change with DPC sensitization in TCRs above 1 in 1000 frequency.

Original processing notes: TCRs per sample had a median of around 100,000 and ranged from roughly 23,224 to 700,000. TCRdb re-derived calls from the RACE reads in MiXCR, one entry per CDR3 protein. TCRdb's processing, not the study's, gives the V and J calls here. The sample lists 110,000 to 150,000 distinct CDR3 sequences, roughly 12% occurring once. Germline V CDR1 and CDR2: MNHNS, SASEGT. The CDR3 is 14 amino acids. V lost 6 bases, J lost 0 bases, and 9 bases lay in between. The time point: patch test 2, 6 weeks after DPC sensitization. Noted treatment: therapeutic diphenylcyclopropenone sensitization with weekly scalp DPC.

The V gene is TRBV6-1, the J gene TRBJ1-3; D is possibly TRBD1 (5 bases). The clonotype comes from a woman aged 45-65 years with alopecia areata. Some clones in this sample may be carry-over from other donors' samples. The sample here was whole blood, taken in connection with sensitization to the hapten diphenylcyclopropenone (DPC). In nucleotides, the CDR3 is TGTGCCAGCAGCGGGACGGTCTCTGGAAACACCATATATTTT. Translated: CASSGTVSGNTIYF.